This T cell receptor beta chain is from a study of cytomegalovirus exposure and HLA in healthy donors. General study points: It was about 150 TCR beta chains that were listed as cytomegalovirus-associated. Testing in vitro showed three CMV-associated chains specific for CMV antigens. Rare sequences made up most TCRs, while some public TCRs were found in many donors.

Libraries were prepared by immunoSEQ multiplex PCR; TCRdb keeps only in-frame clonotypes and omits some of them. The table records a few hundred thousand clones, 90% of them present only once. The validation cohort, a group of 120 subjects, included the donors and was separate from the approximately 650-subject first cohort. The V end lost 1 base, the J end lost 0 bases, and 10 bases lay between the germline ends. CDR3 length: 15 residues. The germline CDR1 and CDR2 sequences are LNHDA and SQIVND (reference sequence). A remark on this clone: The antigen is undetermined.

This clonotype was obtained from a woman aged 25 to 45 in good health and CMV-seronegative. Material for sequencing was PBMCs. This chain links TRBV19 with TRBJ2-7, with no clear D. The CDR3 nucleotides are TGTGCCAGTAGTATAGCGGGCAGGAACTCCTACGAGCAGTACTTC. Encoded protein: CASSIAGRNSYEQYF. Variable domain in full (rest from reference TRBV19 and TRBJ2-7): DGGITQSPKYLFRKEGQNVTLSCEQNLNHDAMYWYRQDPGQGLRLIYYSQIVNDFQKGDIAEGYSVSREKKESFPLTVTSAQKNPTAFYLCASSIAGRNSYEQYFGPGTRLTVT.